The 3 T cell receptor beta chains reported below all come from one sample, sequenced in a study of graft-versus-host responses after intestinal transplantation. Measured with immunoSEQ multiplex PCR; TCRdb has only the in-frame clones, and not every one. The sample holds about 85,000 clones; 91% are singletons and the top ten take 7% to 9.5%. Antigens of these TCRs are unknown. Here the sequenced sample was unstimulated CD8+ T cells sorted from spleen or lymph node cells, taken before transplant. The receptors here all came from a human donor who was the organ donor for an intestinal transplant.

The CDR3 spells CASSLIRGPGGANEKLFF. The DNA of the CDR3 is TGTGCCAGCAGTTTAATAAGGGGTCCGGGAGGCGCAAATGAAAAACTGTTTTTT. This sequence joins TRBV27 and TRBJ1-4, with D maybe TRBD1 (5 bases). Germline loops: CDR1 MNHEY, CDR2 SMNVEV (reference sequence). V was pared by 2 bases and J by 5 bases, with 21 bases between. CDR3 length: 18 residues. Supplemented by reference TRBV27 and TRBJ1-4, the full variable domain reads EAQVTQNPRYLITVTGKKLTVTCSQNMNHEYMSWYRQDPGLGLRQIYYSMNVEVTDKGDVPEGYKVSRKEKRNFPLILESPSPNQTSLYFCASSLIRGPGGANEKLFFGSGTQLSVL.

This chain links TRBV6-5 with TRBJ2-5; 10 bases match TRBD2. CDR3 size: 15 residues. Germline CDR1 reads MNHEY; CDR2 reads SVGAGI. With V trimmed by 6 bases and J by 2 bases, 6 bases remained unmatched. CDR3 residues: CASRTGLALQETQYF. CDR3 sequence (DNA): TGTGCCAGCAGGACGGGACTAGCGTTACAAGAGACCCAGTACTTC.

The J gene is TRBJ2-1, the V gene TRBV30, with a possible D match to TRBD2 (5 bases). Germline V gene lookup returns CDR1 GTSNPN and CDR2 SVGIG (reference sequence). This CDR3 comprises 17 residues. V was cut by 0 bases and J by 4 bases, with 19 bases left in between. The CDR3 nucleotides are TGTGCCTGGAGTGTACGACCTGGAGGCGGCGGATACAATGAGCAGTTCTTC. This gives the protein CAWSVRPGGGGYNEQFF.